A single T cell receptor beta chain is shown here with its context. This receptor's antigen is unknown. No base quality information exists; no much larger clone differs at one position. This sample was taken from a study of OX40 agonist ivuxolimab in advanced cancers. For the wider study: Ivuxolimab was a fully human IgG2 agonistic monoclonal antibody targeting the costimulatory receptor OX40 (CD134). The dose-escalation cohort was approximately 83% male with a mean age of approximately 60 years, ranging from roughly 23 to 90. Intravenous ivuxolimab was administered to patients every 2 weeks at six dose levels: 0.01, 0.1, 0.3, 1.5, 3 and 10 mg/kg. Of the roughly 53 patients in dose escalation, 19 had hepatocellular carcinoma, roughly 15 had melanoma, 9 had renal cell carcinoma and 9 had head and neck cancer. Patients were allowed to have had prior anti-PD-1, anti-PD-L1 or anti-CTLA-4 therapy, and roughly two fifths of the dose-escalation patients had been treated with checkpoint inhibitors. The point of sequencing TCRbeta in the periphery was to test whether ivuxolimab changed TCR sequence diversity and drove clonal T-cell expansion. Partial responses occurred in three dose-escalation patients, of whom one had hepatocellular carcinoma and two had cutaneous melanoma. The paper reports the monotherapy dose-escalation portion (N = 52 patients) of the phase I ivuxolimab trial. The full study reports these points: Low levels of normalized T-cell clonal expansion were also seen in some patients who did not respond. After ivuxolimab, more expanded clones were found on average in CD8+ T cells than in CD4+ T cells. In the 0.1-3.0 mg/kg groups, partial responders were among the patients with the lowest normalized peripheral clonal expansion, particularly in CD8+ T cells. At doses from 0.1 to 3.0 mg/kg, clonal expansion was seen in both CD4+ and CD8+ blood T cells between baseline and week 6. The antigen specificity of the peripheral T cells that underwent clonal expansion was not determined.

Genomic DNA was extracted from sorted cells for sequencing of the TCRbeta CDR3 region. TCRbeta CDR3 regions were sequenced using the immunoSEQ Assay. TCRdb re-hosts the immuneACCESS table, in-frame sequences only. Its copies lack some clones; in the studies checked, an unresolved V gene accounts for under half of them, and the cause for the rest is not known. The sample data list 25,000 to 35,000 clones, and about four fifths of these were observed just once. Of the sample, around 12% falls within the top ten clones. Spanning cysteine to phenylalanine, the CDR3 consists of 15 amino acids. Only the CDR3 DNA is retained, 45 bases long and in frame from the first base. A distance of 17 bases separates the germline ends of V and J, which lose 5 bases and 7 bases respectively. Reading the germline V gene (reference sequence) gives CDR1 SEHNR and CDR2 FQNEAQ. The trial excluded patients who had a history of autoimmune disease or were on systemic immunosuppression. In every dose cohort, peripheral blood was drawn for TCR sequencing at baseline, cycle 4 day 1, and cycle 7 day 1. The samples were taken from a phase I, first-in-human, multicenter, open-label dose-escalation trial of ivuxolimab. The trial enrolled adults with locally advanced or metastatic head and neck squamous cell, hepatocellular, melanoma or renal cell carcinoma. Before TCR sequencing, CD4+ T cells and CD8+ T cells were sorted from peripheral blood as separate populations.

The TCR comes from an adult with an advanced solid tumor such as melanoma, head and neck, liver or kidney cancer. This material consisted of CD4+ or CD8+ T cells sorted from blood, taken in a trial of the OX40 agonist ivuxolimab. The rearranged chain carries TRBV7-9 and TRBJ1-4, and possibly TRBD1, on 6 matching bases. CDR3 protein: CASSTVGAGGEKLFF. The base sequence is TGTGCCAGCAGCACTGTGGGGGCGGGCGGTGAAAAACTGTTTTTT.